This T cell receptor beta chain was observed in a study of blood T cell repertoires in COVID-19. Study at large: Researchers got acute and convalescent COVID-19 samples from the United States, Italy and Spain. T cells, B-cell-depleted T cells, or PBMCs provided the cDNA or gDNA that served as material.

CDR3 length equals 15 residues. The V gene lost 5 bases and the J gene lost 0 bases, with 8 bases spanning the gap. Germline values: CDR1 MNHEY, CDR2 SMNVEV (reference sequence). Source study methods: Reference gene primer amplification gave nucleated cell count estimates. The data were produced by immunoSEQ multiplex PCR, yet TCRdb's version contains in-frame clones alone and is incomplete. The V and J calls and clone size come from that table; D and trimming were worked out from the DNA. This sample has some 150,000 clones, with over 75% found just once. The specimen sequenced was peripheral blood. The gene calls are TRBV27 and TRBJ2-6; D remains unclear. The receptor was derived from a man aged 55 to 70 with active or convalescent COVID-19. CDR3 bases: TGTGCCAGCAGTCCCCTCAGCTCTGGGGCCAACGTCCTGACTTTC. The encoded protein is CASSPLSSGANVLTF.